This T cell receptor beta chain was found in a study of cytomegalovirus exposure and HLA in healthy donors. Study at large: Out of roughly 170 million T cells, an earlier analysis found about 100 million unique TCR beta sequences in total. General study results and limits: Researchers had no immune exposure information except CMV serostatus available. According to an earlier analysis, most TCR beta V segments yielded productive rearrangements about 90% or about 30% of the time.

The length of the CDR3 is 13 residues. The germline V gene has CDR1 MDHEN and CDR2 SYDVKM. V gave up 6 bases and J gave up 7 bases; unmatched junction bases: 8. Points on this clone: Its specificity is not known.

The primer mix had 60 Vbeta and 13 Jbeta primers. Only in-frame clones appear in the TCRdb table, and some are missing; sequencing was by immunoSEQ multiplex PCR. This table has around 100,000 clones, around four fifths appearing once. The genes are TRBV28 and TRBJ2-5, with 7 positions matching TRBD1. What was sequenced was PBMCs. The source of this sequence is a male donor in good health and CMV-seropositive. The CDR3: CASRPDRAGTQYF. The DNA for the CDR3 is TGTGCCAGCAGACCCGACAGGGCTGGGACCCAGTACTTC.